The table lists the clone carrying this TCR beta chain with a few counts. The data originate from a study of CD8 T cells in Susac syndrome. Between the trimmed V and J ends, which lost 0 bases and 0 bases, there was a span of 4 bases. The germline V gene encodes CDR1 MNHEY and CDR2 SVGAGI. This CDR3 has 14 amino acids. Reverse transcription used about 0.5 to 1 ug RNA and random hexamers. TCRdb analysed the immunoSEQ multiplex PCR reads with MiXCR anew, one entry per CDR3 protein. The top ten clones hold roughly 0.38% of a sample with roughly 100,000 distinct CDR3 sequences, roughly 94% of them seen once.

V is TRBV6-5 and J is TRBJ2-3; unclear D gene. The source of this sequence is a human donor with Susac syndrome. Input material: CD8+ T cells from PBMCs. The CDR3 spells CASSYSGSTDTQYF. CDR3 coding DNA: TGTGCCAGCAGTTACTCAGGCAGCACAGATACGCAGTATTTT.